This T cell receptor (beta chain) was recovered during a study of cytotoxic CD8 clonotypes in ibrutinib-treated CLL. Across the study: Partial response occurred in some 25 patients and complete response in 2; at median roughly 72 months, around 14 remained remitted and some 12 progressed.

Clones were read by immunoSEQ multiplex PCR, and TCRdb kept only the in-frame ones, dropping some. The data hold under 200,000 clones, with roughly 80% observed a single time. Germline lookup yields CDR1 SGHAT and CDR2 FQNNGV. This CDR3 spans 16 amino acids. V shed 3 bases, J shed 5 bases, and the junction held 12 bases outside the gene matches. The receptor's source is a human donor with chronic lymphocytic leukemia. This chain joins TRBV11-2 and TRBJ1-2, with 7 positions matching TRBD1. The sample consisted of PBMCs, taken after 24 months of ibrutinib treatment. The CDR3 nucleotides are TGTGCCAGCAGCTTGGGGCAGACAGGGCACCGATATGGCTACACCTTC. Protein product: CASSLGQTGHRYGYTF.